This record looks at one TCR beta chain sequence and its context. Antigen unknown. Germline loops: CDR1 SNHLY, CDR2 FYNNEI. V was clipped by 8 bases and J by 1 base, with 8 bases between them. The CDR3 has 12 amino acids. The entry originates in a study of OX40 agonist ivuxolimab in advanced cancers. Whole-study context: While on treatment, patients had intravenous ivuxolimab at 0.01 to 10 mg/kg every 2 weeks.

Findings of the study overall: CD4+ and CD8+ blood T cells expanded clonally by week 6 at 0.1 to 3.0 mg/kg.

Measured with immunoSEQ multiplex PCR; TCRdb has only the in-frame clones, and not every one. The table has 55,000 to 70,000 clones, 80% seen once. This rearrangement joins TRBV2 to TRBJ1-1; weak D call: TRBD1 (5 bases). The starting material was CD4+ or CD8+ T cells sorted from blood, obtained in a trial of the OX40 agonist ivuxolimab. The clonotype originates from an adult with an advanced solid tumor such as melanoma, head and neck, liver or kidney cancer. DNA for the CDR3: TGTGCCAGCGACAGAGAGAACACTGAAGCTTTCTTT. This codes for CASDRENTEAFF. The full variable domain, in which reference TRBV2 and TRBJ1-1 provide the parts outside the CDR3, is EPEVTQTPSHQVTQMGQEVILRCVPISNHLYFYWYRQILGQKVEFLVSFYNNEISEKSEIFDDQFSVERPDGSNFTLKIRSTKLEDSAMYFCASDRENTEAFFGQGTRLTVV.